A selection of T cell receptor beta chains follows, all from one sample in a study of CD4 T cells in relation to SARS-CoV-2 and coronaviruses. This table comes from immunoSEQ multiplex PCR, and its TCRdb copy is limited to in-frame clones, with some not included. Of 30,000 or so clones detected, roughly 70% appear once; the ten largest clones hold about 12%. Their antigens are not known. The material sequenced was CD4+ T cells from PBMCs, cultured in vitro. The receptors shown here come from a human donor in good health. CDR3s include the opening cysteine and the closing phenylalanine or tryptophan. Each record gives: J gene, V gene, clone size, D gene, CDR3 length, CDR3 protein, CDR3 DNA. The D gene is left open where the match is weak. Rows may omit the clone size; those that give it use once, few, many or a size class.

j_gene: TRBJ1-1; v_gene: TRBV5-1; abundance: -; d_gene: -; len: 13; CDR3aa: CASSERTRTEAFF; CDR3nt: TGCGCCAGCAGCGAAAGGACGAGGACTGAAGCTTTCTTT
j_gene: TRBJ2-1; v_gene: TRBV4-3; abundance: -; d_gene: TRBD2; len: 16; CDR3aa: CASSQDSLTSVNEQFF; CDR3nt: TGCGCCAGCAGCCAAGATTCCCTTACTAGCGTCAATGAGCAGTTCTTC
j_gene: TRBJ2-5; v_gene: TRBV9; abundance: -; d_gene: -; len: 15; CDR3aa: CASSTRGAGGETQYF; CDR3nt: TGTGCCAGCAGCACCCGAGGGGCCGGGGGAGAGACCCAGTACTTC
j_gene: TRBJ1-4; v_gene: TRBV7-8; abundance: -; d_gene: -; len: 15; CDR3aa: CASRLIPRDNEKLFF; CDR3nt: TGTGCCAGCAGATTAATACCCCGGGACAATGAAAAACTGTTTTTT
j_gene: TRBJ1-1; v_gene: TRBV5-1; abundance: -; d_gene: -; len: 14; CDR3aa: CASSFRGENTEAFF; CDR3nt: TGCGCCAGCAGCTTCCGGGGAGAGAACACTGAAGCTTTCTTT
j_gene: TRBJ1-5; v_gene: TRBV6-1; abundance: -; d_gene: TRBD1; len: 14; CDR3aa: CASSDTGAYQPQHF; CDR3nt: TGTGCCAGCAGTGATACAGGGGCCTATCAGCCCCAGCATTTT
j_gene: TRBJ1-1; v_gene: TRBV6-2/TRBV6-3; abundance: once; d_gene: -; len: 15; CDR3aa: CASSTTVPRNTEAFF; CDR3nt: TGTGCCAGCAGTACGACAGTCCCCCGGAACACTGAAGCTTTCTTT
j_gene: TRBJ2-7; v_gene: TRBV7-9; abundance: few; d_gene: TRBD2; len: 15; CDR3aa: CASSLGGGSYYEQYF; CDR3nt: TGTGCCAGCAGCTTAGGGGGAGGGTCGTACTACGAGCAGTACTTC
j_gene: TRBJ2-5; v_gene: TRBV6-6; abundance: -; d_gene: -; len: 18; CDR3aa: CASSPSRLRLTRQETQYF; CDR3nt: TGTGCCAGCAGTCCCAGCCGTCTCAGACTAACCCGTCAAGAGACCCAGTACTTC
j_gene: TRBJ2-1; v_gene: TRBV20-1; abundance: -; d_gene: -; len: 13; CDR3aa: CSASGTGHNEQFF; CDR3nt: TGCAGTGCTAGTGGGACTGGCCACAATGAGCAGTTCTTC
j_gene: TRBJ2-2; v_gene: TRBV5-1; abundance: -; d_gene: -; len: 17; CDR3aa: CASSARGPLSNTGELFF; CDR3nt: TGCGCCAGCAGCGCAAGGGGACCACTATCGAACACCGGGGAGCTGTTTTTT
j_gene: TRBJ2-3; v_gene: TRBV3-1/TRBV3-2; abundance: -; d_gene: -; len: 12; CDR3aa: CASSQGERRRYF; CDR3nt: TGTGCCAGCAGCCAAGGGGAGCGCAGGCGGTATTTT
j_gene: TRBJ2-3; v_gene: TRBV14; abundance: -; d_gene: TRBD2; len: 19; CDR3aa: CASSQDSRGALTSTDTQYF; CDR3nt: TGTGCCAGCAGCCAAGATTCGCGGGGGGCCCTTACCAGCACAGATACGCAGTATTTT
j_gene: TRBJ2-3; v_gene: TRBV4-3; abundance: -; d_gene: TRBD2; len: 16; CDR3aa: CASSQAAAGQADTQYF; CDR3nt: TGCGCCAGCAGCCAGGCCGCAGCGGGGCAGGCAGATACGCAGTATTTT
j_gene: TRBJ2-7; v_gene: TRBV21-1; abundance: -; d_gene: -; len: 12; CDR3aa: CATRQENYEQYF; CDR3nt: TGTGCCACTCGACAGGAGAACTACGAGCAGTACTTC
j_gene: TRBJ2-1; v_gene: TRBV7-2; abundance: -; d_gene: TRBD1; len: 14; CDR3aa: CASSSRTGRNEQFF; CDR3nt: TGTGCCAGCAGCTCCAGGACAGGGAGGAATGAGCAGTTCTTC
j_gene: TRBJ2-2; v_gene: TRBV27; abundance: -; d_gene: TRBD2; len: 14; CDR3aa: CASKSGGWAGELFF; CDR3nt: TGTGCCAGCAAGTCGGGAGGGTGGGCCGGGGAGCTGTTTTTT
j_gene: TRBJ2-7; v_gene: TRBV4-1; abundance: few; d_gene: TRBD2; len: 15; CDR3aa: CASSQGLAGAYEQYF; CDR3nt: TGCGCCAGCAGCCAAGGACTAGCGGGAGCCTACGAGCAGTACTTC
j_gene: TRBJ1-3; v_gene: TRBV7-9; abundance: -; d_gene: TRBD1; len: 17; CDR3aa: CASSLGFDRERGNTIYF; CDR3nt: TGTGCCAGCAGCTTAGGCTTCGACAGGGAACGTGGAAACACCATATATTTT
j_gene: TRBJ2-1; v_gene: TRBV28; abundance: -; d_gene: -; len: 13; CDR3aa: CASSLSGYNEQFF; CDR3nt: TGTGCCAGCAGTTTGTCGGGCTACAATGAGCAGTTCTTC
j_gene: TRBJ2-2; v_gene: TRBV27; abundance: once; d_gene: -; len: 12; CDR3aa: CASYRVPGELFF; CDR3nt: TGTGCCAGCTACAGGGTCCCCGGGGAGCTGTTTTTT
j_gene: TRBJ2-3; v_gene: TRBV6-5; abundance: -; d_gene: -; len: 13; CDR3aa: CASGAEGRDTQYF; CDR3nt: TGTGCCAGCGGCGCCGAGGGTAGGGATACGCAGTATTTT
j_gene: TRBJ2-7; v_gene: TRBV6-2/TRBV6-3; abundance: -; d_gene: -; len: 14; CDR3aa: CASSSHTSSYEQYF; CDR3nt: TGTGCCAGCAGTTCGCACACCAGCTCCTACGAGCAGTACTTC
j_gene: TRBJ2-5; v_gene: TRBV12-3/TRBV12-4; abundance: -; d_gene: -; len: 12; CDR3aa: CASSGPRSTQYF; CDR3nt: TGTGCCAGCAGTGGACCCCGTTCGACCCAGTACTTC
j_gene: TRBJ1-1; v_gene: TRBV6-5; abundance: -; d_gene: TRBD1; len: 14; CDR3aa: CASRQGAGDTEAFF; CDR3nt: TGTGCCAGCAGACAGGGGGCTGGGGACACTGAAGCTTTCTTT
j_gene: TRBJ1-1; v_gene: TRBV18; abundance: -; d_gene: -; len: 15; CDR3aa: CASSPEAAQGPGAFF; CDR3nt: TGTGCCAGCTCGCCAGAGGCAGCACAGGGACCCGGAGCTTTCTTT
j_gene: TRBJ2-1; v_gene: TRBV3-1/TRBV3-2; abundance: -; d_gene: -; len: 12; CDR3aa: CASSQGSRDQFF; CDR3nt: TGTGCCAGCAGCCAAGGGTCCCGGGATCAGTTCTTC
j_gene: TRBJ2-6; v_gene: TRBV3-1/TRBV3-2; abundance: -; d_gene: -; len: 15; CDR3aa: CASSQDWSGANVLTF; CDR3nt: TGTGCCAGCAGCCAAGATTGGTCTGGGGCCAACGTCCTGACTTTC